This T cell receptor beta chain appears in the sequencing data of a study of T-cell memory formation after mild COVID-19. Study-level information: TCR clusters mostly belonged to single donors. Study-wide results and limits: Most CD4+ clones that shrank were in CM and EM, while CD8+ ones turned up in EMRA. Cross-reactive memory apparently joined, as some responding clones appeared in pre-infection memory.

TCRdb passed the 5' RACE reads through MiXCR, listing each CDR3 protein once. The repertoire has some 280,000 distinct CDR3 sequences, around 16% of them found once; the top ten carry around 23%. Germline V gene lookup returns CDR1 DFQATT and CDR2 SNEGSKA (reference sequence). This CDR3 has 10 amino acids. Note on this clonotype: Its specificity is unknown.

V gene TRBV20-1 combines with J gene TRBJ2-7, with D perhaps TRBD1 (5 bases). The receptor comes from a man in his late teens or twenties who had mild COVID-19 (a few samples of this study predate the infection). Cell type and time point are not known. Sequences were obtained from PBMCs or a T cell subset sorted from them (not recorded which). Here the CDR3 DNA reads TGCAGGCCCCAGGGCTACGAGCAGTACTTC. This sequence encodes CRPQGYEQYF.